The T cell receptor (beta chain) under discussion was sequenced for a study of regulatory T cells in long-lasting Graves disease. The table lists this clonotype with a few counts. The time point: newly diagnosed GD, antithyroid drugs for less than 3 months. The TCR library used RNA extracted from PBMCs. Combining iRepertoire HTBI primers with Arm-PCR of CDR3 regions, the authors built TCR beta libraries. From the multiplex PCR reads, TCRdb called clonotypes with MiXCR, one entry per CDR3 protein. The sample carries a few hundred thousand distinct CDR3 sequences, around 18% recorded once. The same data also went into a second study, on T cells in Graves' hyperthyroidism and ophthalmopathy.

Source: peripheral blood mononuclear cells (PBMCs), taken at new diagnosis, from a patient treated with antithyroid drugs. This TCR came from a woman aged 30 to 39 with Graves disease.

In DNA form, the CDR3 reads TGTGCCAGCAGTCAAGAGGGAGGGCTCAAAAACATTCAGTACTTC. Protein: CASSQEGGLKNIQYF. This chain links TRBV12-3 or TRBV12-4 with TRBJ2-4, with 7 bases aligning to TRBD2. This CDR3 has 15 amino acids. The V gene end was trimmed by 5 bases and the J gene end by 3 bases; junction bases not matched to a gene: 7.